This T cell receptor (beta chain) was sequenced during a study of a mutant IDH1 vaccine in newly diagnosed glioma (dated by TCRdb to about 2021). For the wider study: Eight vaccinations were administered to patients in weeks 1, 3, 5, 7, 11, 15, 19 and 23, corresponding to visits V03 through V10. Prior to enrollment, standard therapy consisting of radiotherapy alone, temozolomide alone, or radiochemotherapy with temozolomide had been administered to patients, with the combination being received by most patients. Peripheral blood was drawn at six visits: V03 (baseline), V05, V07, V10, V12 and V13. Of the roughly 34 treated patients, around 62% were male and around 40% were female, and the mean age was roughly 38 years. Vaccination was initiated 4-6 weeks after radiotherapy alone, or concurrently with temozolomide cycles in the chemotherapy-containing groups. Longitudinal TCRB deep sequencing was done for some 25 treated patients, wherever samples were available for exploratory analyses.

Library preparation employed the immunoSEQ multiplex PCR assay. Rearranged TCR beta chain sequences were amplified using the hsTCRB Kit according to the manufacturer's protocol. TCRB libraries were sequenced on an Illumina MiSeq. As for how the authors treated the data: The proprietary platform of the kit vendor was used for demultiplexing, trimming and gene mapping. TCRdb obtained this table from immuneACCESS and retained in-frame rearrangements with V and J assigned. These tables miss some clones; where compared with another copy, unresolved V genes account for less than half of the shortfall, and the remainder is unexplained. The V and J calls and clone size are taken from that table; D and trimming were inferred from the DNA. Here the sample has approximately 62,000 clones; about 88% occur a single time. The top ten constitute under 4.5% of the sample. Beyond this particular receptor, the publication reports: No apparent relationship was observed between pseudoprogression and alterations in the top peripheral T cell clonotypes detected by TCRB sequencing. It was noted by the authors that analyses of patient blood samples could not be reproduced owing to sample limitations. Immune responses induced by the vaccine were seen in around 94% of patients across multiple MHC alleles. PBMC samples for TCRB deep sequencing were selected based on availability.

Turning to this clone: This receptor's antigen is unknown. Nothing much larger sits one base from this clone, and base qualities are not available.

This specimen's time point label, interpreted: week 23, last vaccination. Every vaccine dose consisted of 300 ug of a 20-mer mutant IDH1 peptide in Montanide, administered subcutaneously together with topical imiquimod. All donors had newly diagnosed IDH1-mutant astrocytomas of WHO grade 3 or 4 that showed loss of nuclear ATRX. The samples were drawn from NOA16, a multicentre, single-arm, open-label phase I trial in Germany that tested a mutant IDH1 peptide vaccine in humans for the first time. The DNeasy Blood and Tissue Kit was used to extract genomic DNA from EDTA blood for TCRB sequencing. The V end gives up 0 bases and the J end 7 bases, leaving 14 bases in the junction not matched to a gene. From the cysteine up to the phenylalanine, the CDR3 has a length of 18 residues. CDR3 DNA only is kept here, 54 bases in frame from base 1. CDR1 is given as SGHDN and CDR2 as FVKESK, both from the germline V gene.

The rearrangement combines TRBV14 with TRBJ2-3, with TRBD2 identical over 9 junction bases. The sequence came from a man younger than 40 with glioma. The source material was PBMCs, sampled from a glioma patient whose treatment included an IDH1 peptide vaccine. The bases read TGTGCCAGCAGCCAAGATAACCTAGCGGGGCTCGTCGGGAATACGCAGTATTTT. Translation gives CASSQDNLAGLVGNTQYF.